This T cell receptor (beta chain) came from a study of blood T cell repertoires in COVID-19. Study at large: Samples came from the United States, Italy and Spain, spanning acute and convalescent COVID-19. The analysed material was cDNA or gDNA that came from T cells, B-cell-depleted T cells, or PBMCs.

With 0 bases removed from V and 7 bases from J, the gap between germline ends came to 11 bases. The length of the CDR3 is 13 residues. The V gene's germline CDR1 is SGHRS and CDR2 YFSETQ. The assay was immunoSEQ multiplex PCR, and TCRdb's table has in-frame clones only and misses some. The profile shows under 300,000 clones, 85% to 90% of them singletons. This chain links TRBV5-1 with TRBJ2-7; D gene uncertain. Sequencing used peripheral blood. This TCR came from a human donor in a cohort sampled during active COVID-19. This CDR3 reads CASSLGEPSEQYF. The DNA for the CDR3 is TGCGCCAGCAGCTTGGGTGAGCCATCGGAGCAGTACTTC.